This T cell receptor beta chain was observed in a study of response to subunit inactivated influenza vaccine. Study-wide results and limits: The study's authors posited that every seasonal influenza vaccination enlists few new T cells.

TCRdb re-analysed the RT-PCR reads in MiXCR, keeping a single row per CDR3 protein. The table has 450,000 to 600,000 distinct CDR3 sequences, approximately 7.7% seen once; the top ten hold around 12%. This clonotype was picked up many times. No antigen is known for it. This CDR3 contains 15 residues. Germline V gene sequence: CDR1 SGHTA, CDR2 FQGNSA. V lost 3 bases, J lost 5 bases, and 8 bases stayed unmatched. The sample consisted of PBMCs from blood, taken around 25 months after vaccination. The sequence came from a man in his fifties or sixties who received an inactivated influenza vaccine. The chain combines TRBV7-2 with TRBJ2-7; TRBD2 matches at 9 bases. The DNA of the CDR3 is TGTGCCAGCAGCTTGGGGACTAGCCCCAGCCACGAGCAGTACTTC. It encodes CASSLGTSPSHEQYF.